The 4 T cell receptor beta chains listed next were all sequenced from one sample in a study of blood T cell repertoires in COVID-19. TCRdb's copy holds only in-frame clones and misses some; the assay was immunoSEQ multiplex PCR. The sample lists a few hundred thousand clones; more than 70% were seen once. Sequences were obtained from peripheral blood. The receptors here all came from a woman aged 25-40 years who had recovered from COVID-19.

The rearrangement uses TRBV7-9 and TRBJ2-1; no clear D gene. Looked up from germline, CDR1 is SEHNR and CDR2 is FQNEAQ (reference sequence). The length of the CDR3 is 12 residues. Trimming pared 5 bases from V and 6 bases from J, leaving 8 bases between. The CDR3 sequence: CASSQTGNEQFF. The CDR3 DNA follows: TGTGCCAGCAGCCAGACTGGCAATGAGCAGTTCTTC.

The chain links TRBV7-2 to TRBJ1-2, with D possibly being TRBD1 (5 bases). In germline, CDR1 is SGHTA, CDR2 FQGNSA. The CDR3 loop spans 15 amino acids. V lost 0 bases, J lost 7 bases, and 15 bases lay in between. The CDR3 reads CASSLAGSRAGGYTF. CDR3 sequence (DNA): TGTGCCAGCAGCTTAGCAGGTAGCAGGGCCGGTGGCTACACCTTC.

The chain has TRBV11-3 and TRBJ2-3; D possibly corresponds to TRBD1 (5 bases). V gave up 5 bases and J gave up 5 bases, with 11 bases separating them. The CDR3 loop spans 13 amino acids. The germline V gene has CDR1 SGHNT and CDR2 YENEEA. The CDR3 spells CASSLVGQDTQYF. The CDR3 DNA sequence: TGTGCCAGCAGCCTGGTAGGACAAGATACGCAGTATTTT.

This chain links TRBV7-6 with TRBJ2-6; D is undetermined. Between the trimmed V and J ends, which lost 4 bases and 1 base, there was a span of 8 bases. The germline gives CDR1 SGHVS, CDR2 FNYEAQ. The CDR3 runs to 15 residues. This chain's CDR3 is CASSSHRSGANVLTF. The CDR3 coding sequence is TGTGCCAGCAGCTCCCATAGATCTGGGGCCAACGTCCTGACTTTC.